Listed below are T cell receptor beta chains from one sample, sequenced in a study of glioma-infiltrating T cells after dendritic cell vaccination. Produced via immunoSEQ multiplex PCR; TCRdb's table is partial and in-frame only. The table has roughly 100,000 clones, around 89% seen once. The sequencing used blood, collected after dendritic cell vaccination. Receptors were obtained from a human donor with glioblastoma. Each CDR3 is given with its conserved first and last residue. D genes are given only for firm matches. A clone size is listed for some rows: how often the clone was seen (once, few, many), or a class if it is expanded.

abundance,d_gene,len,j_gene,v_gene,CDR3nt,CDR3aa
few,TRBD1,16,TRBJ1-2,TRBV2,TGTGCCAGCAGTTTTCCTACAGGGGGCGCCGGCTATGGCTACACCTTC,CASSFPTGGAGYGYTF
-,TRBD1,16,TRBJ1-1,TRBV5-1,TGCGCCAGCAGCGTGGACAGGGGATTTATGAACACTGAAGCTTTCTTT,CASSVDRGFMNTEAFF
-,TRBD1,14,TRBJ1-2,TRBV4-1,TGCGCCAGCAGCCAGGGGACAGGGAACTATGGCTACACCTTC,CASSQGTGNYGYTF
-,-,13,TRBJ2-7,TRBV27,TGTGCCAGCAGTTTTGGGGGGACCTACGAGCAGTACTTC,CASSFGGTYEQYF
once,TRBD2,15,TRBJ2-5,TRBV2,TGTGCCAGCACACGGCAGCGGGATAGACAAGAGACCCAGTACTTC,CASTRQRDRQETQYF
-,TRBD1,13,TRBJ1-2,TRBV5-4,TGTGCCAGCAGCCCGACAGGGGGAGGTGGCTACACCTTC,CASSPTGGGGYTF
-,-,14,TRBJ1-1,TRBV5-1,TGCGCCAGCAGCACCTCCAGGGGCGACACTGAAGCTTTCTTT,CASSTSRGDTEAFF
-,TRBD1,14,TRBJ1-5,TRBV19,TGTGCCAGTAGTATTGACAGGGGGGGCCAGCCCCAGCATTTT,CASSIDRGGQPQHF
-,-,14,TRBJ2-3,TRBV5-1,TGCGCCAGCAGGGTCAGGGTAGTAGCAGATACGCAGTATTTT,CASRVRVVADTQYF
-,-,13,TRBJ1-2,TRBV30,TGTGCCTGGTCAGACAACCTAAACTATGGCTACACCTTC,CAWSDNLNYGYTF
once,-,15,TRBJ1-3,TRBV5-4,TGTGCCAGCAGCCCGACGGGGGGCATTGGAAACACCATATATTTT,CASSPTGGIGNTIYF
-,TRBD1,15,TRBJ2-2,TRBV5-1,TGCGCCAGCACCACCGGGACAGGGGTTGGCGGGGAGCTGTTTTTT,CASTTGTGVGGELFF
-,-,13,TRBJ2-5,TRBV6-6,TGTGCCAGCAGTTTACTAGACCAAGAGACCCAGTACTTC,CASSLLDQETQYF
-,-,14,TRBJ1-2,TRBV12-5,TGTGCTAGTGGCCCCCTCCCAGGGGCTGGTGGCTACACCTTC,CASGPLPGAGGYTF
-,-,12,TRBJ1-1,TRBV10-3,TGTGCCATCAGTGGGGTGGGAGACGAAGCTTTCTTT,CAISGVGDEAFF
-,TRBD1,14,TRBJ1-2,TRBV10-3,TGTGCCATCAGAGACGGCCCGGGACAGGGAGGCTACACCTTC,CAIRDGPGQGGYTF
-,-,15,TRBJ1-2,TRBV10-2,TGCGCCAGCAGTGAACCCCCCATCGGGAACTATGGCTACACCTTC,CASSEPPIGNYGYTF
-,-,11,TRBJ2-1,TRBV18,TGTGCCAGCTCCAGGGACAATGAGCAGTTCTTC,CASSRDNEQFF
-,-,15,TRBJ2-7,TRBV6-1,TGTGCCAGCAGTGAAGGGTCAGGGGGGCCCTACGAGCAGTACTTC,CASSEGSGGPYEQYF
-,TRBD1,16,TRBJ1-5,TRBV19,TGTGCCAGTAGAGGGGACAGGACCTTTGGCAATCAGCCCCAGCATTTT,CASRGDRTFGNQPQHF
-,-,14,TRBJ2-3,TRBV21-1,TGTGCCAGCCCTACTAGCGGTATATCAGATACGCAGTATTTT,CASPTSGISDTQYF
-,-,17,TRBJ1-5,TRBV5-6,TGTGCCAGCAGCTCGCGGGGGGGGCAATACGGCAATCAGCCCCAGCATTTT,CASSSRGGQYGNQPQHF
few,TRBD1,14,TRBJ2-7,TRBV11-3,TGTGCCAGCAGCTCGGGACAGAACTCCTACGAGCAGTACTTC,CASSSGQNSYEQYF
-,TRBD1,16,TRBJ2-7,TRBV5-1,TGCGCCAGCAGCGTGGTCCCGGGACAGGCAGAATACGAGCAGTACTTC,CASSVVPGQAEYEQYF
-,TRBD1,15,TRBJ1-2,TRBV11-2,TGTGCCAGCAGCCCCATGGGTGACAGGGTCTATGGCTACACCTTC,CASSPMGDRVYGYTF
-,-,15,TRBJ2-3,TRBV5-4,TGTGCCAGCAAGCGACGGGCGGGGAGGACAGATACGCAGTATTTT,CASKRRAGRTDTQYF
-,TRBD2,13,TRBJ2-7,TRBV7-3,TGTGCCAGCAGCTTGACTAGCGGGGACGAGCAGTACTTC,CASSLTSGDEQYF
-,-,13,TRBJ1-1,TRBV7-9,TGTGCCAGCAGCTTAGCGCTAGTAGGTGAAGCTTTCTTT,CASSLALVGEAFF
-,TRBD1,13,TRBJ1-5,TRBV19,TGTGCCAGTAGTCGAGGGGGCAGACAGCCCCAGCATTTT,CASSRGGRQPQHF
-,-,13,TRBJ2-7,TRBV6-1,TGTGCCAGCAGAAATTCAGGGACCTACGAGCAGTACTTC,CASRNSGTYEQYF
-,-,13,TRBJ2-2,TRBV6-5,TGTGCCAGCAGTTACTCCCTCGGGGGGGAGCTGTTTTTT,CASSYSLGGELFF
-,-,12,TRBJ2-7,TRBV10-2,TGCGCCAGCAGCCTACTAGTAGCCGAGCAGTACTTC,CASSLLVAEQYF
-,-,14,TRBJ2-5,TRBV27,TGTGCCAGCAGTCCGGACGGGGGGCTCGAGACCCAGTACTTC,CASSPDGGLETQYF
-,TRBD1,14,TRBJ1-1,TRBV7-3,TGTGCCAGCGCACGACAGGGGGCGGAAACTGAAGCTTTCTTT,CASARQGAETEAFF
-,TRBD1,14,TRBJ1-1,TRBV29-1,TGCAGCGCTGGGGGAATGACAGGGTACACTGAAGCTTTCTTT,CSAGGMTGYTEAFF
-,-,13,TRBJ2-4,TRBV11-3,TGTGCCAGCAGCTTAGGAACGGGAAACATTCAGTACTTC,CASSLGTGNIQYF
-,-,15,TRBJ1-5,TRBV9,TGTGCCAGCAGCGTAGGAGGGGGGGGCAATCAGCCCCAGCATTTT,CASSVGGGGNQPQHF
-,TRBD1,13,TRBJ1-2,TRBV19,TGTGCCACCATCCGGACAGGCGACTATGGCTACACCTTC,CATIRTGDYGYTF
-,TRBD2,16,TRBJ2-7,TRBV5-1,TGCGCCAGCAGCTTGGTGCGGACTAGCGGGTCCTACGAGCAGTACTTC,CASSLVRTSGSYEQYF
once,TRBD1,13,TRBJ1-2,TRBV6-1,TGTGCCAGCAGTGAACAGGGGGGCTCGGGCTACACCTTC,CASSEQGGSGYTF
few,-,14,TRBJ2-5,TRBV5-1,TGCGCCAGCAGCTTTGGACACCGTCAAGAGACCCAGTACTTC,CASSFGHRQETQYF
-,-,16,TRBJ2-1,TRBV5-1,TGCGCCAGCAGCTTGGCCGTGGGCGACGTCTACAATGAGCAGTTCTTC,CASSLAVGDVYNEQFF
-,TRBD2,16,TRBJ2-2,TRBV9,TGTGCCAGCAGCGTAGAGGGGACTAGCGGCACCGGGGAGCTGTTTTTT,CASSVEGTSGTGELFF
-,-,15,TRBJ1-1,TRBV2,TGTGCCAGCAGTGAAACCCAATCAGGGAACACTGAAGCTTTCTTT,CASSETQSGNTEAFF
-,-,15,TRBJ2-1,TRBV6-5,TGTGCCAGCACAGGGACTGGAGACTCCTACAATGAGCAGTTCTTC,CASTGTGDSYNEQFF
once,-,13,TRBJ1-1,TRBV14,TGTGCCAGCAGCCAAGATCTGGCAGGGGCAGCTTTCTTT,CASSQDLAGAAFF
-,-,16,TRBJ1-5,TRBV19,TGTGCCAGTAGTGGCTTGGCGGGGGTGGGCAATCAGCCCCAGCATTTT,CASSGLAGVGNQPQHF
-,-,13,TRBJ1-1,TRBV5-6,TGTGCCAGCAACAAGCGGGTTCTCACTGAAGCTTTCTTT,CASNKRVLTEAFF
-,TRBD2,16,TRBJ2-7,TRBV5-5,TGTGCCAGCAGACCTGAACGGACTAGCGGGGGATACGAGCAGTACTTC,CASRPERTSGGYEQYF
-,TRBD1,15,TRBJ1-3,TRBV18,TGTGCCAGCTCCCCCCAGGGGGCATCCGGAAACACCATATATTTT,CASSPQGASGNTIYF
once,TRBD1,14,TRBJ2-7,TRBV11-2,TGTGCCAGCAGCTACGGACAGGGAGGATACGAGCAGTACTTC,CASSYGQGGYEQYF
once,TRBD1,18,TRBJ1-1,TRBV4-1,TGCGCCAGCAGCCCGCCACCGGGACAGGGAACATCGAACACTGAAGCTTTCTTT,CASSPPPGQGTSNTEAFF
-,-,13,TRBJ1-2,TRBV11-2,TGTGCCAGCAGCTTATCCGGGAACTATGGCTACACCTTC,CASSLSGNYGYTF
-,TRBD1,12,TRBJ1-2,TRBV27,TGTGCCAGCAGCGAGGGGGCAGGCGGCTACACCTTC,CASSEGAGGYTF
once,-,11,TRBJ1-4,TRBV20-1,TGCAGTGCCAGGACAAACGAAAAACTGTTTTTT,CSARTNEKLFF
-,-,14,TRBJ2-5,TRBV5-1,TGCGCCAGCAGCTTTTCAGGTATCCAAGAGACCCAGTACTTC,CASSFSGIQETQYF